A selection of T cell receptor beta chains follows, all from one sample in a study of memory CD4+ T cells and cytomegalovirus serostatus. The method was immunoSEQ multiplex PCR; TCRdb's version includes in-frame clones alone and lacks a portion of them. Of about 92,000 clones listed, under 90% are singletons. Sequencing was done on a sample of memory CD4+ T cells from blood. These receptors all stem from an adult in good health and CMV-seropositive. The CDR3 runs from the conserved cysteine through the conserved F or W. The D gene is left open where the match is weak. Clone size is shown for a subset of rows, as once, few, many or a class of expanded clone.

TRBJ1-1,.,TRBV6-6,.,TGTGCCAGCAGTTATCAACATGGGCTGAACACTGAAGCTTTCTTT,CASSYQHGLNTEAFF
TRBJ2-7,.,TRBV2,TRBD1,TGTGCCAGCAGCGCGGACAGGAACGAGCAGTACTTC,CASSADRNEQYF
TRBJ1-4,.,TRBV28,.,TGTGCCAGCAGTCCTGACTGGGGAACTAATGAAAAACTGTTTTTT,CASSPDWGTNEKLFF
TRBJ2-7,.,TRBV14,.,TGTGCCAGCAGCCCATTGGGGGAACCTTACTACGAGCAGTACTTC,CASSPLGEPYYEQYF
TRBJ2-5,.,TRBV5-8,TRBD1,TGTGCCAGCAGCTTTAGCTACGGGACAGATAACCAAGAGACCCAGTACTTC,CASSFSYGTDNQETQYF
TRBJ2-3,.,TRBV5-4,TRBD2,TGTGCCAGCAGCGACCGACTAGCGGGAGGCCCTACGCAGTATTTT,CASSDRLAGGPTQYF
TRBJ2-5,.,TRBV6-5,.,TGTGCCAGCAGTTCGGCTTGGACCCCTATGGGGACCCAGTACTTC,CASSSAWTPMGTQYF
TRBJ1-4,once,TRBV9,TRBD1,TGTGCCAGCAGCCTAGGGGACAGGGTTGCTGAAAAACTGTTTTTT,CASSLGDRVAEKLFF
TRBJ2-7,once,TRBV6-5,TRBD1,TGTGCCAGCAGTAGTGGGGACAGGGACTCCTACGAGCAGTACTTC,CASSSGDRDSYEQYF
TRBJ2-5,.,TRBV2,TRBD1,TGTGCCAGCAGTTTACAGGGGGCGGGAGAGACCCAGTACTTC,CASSLQGAGETQYF